This record concerns one T cell receptor (beta chain) sequence. The sample belongs to a study of CXCR3-negative and CXCR3-positive naive CD8 T cells. The CDR3 loop spans 14 amino acids. The germline gives CDR1 LNHNV, CDR2 YYDKDF (reference sequence). TRB cDNA libraries were made by UMI-labeled 5' RACE. With the 5' RACE reads reprocessed, TCRdb shows one record per CDR3 protein and no DNA. Here the sample table reports 46,000 or so distinct CDR3 sequences. This chain links TRBV15 with TRBJ2-3; TCRdb selects TRBD2, and the lack of DNA leaves this call unchecked. The TCR was taken from a human donor in good health. Some clones in this sample may be carry-over from other donors' samples. The sequenced sample was naive CXCR3- CD8+ T cells from blood. The subset was: CD45RO-CCR7+CD27+CD95- naive CD8+ T cells lacking CXCR3 (TNR3-). The CDR3 reads CATRLAAVTDTQYF.